A single sample is the source of the 9 T cell receptor beta chains below, sequenced in a study of blood T cell repertoires in COVID-19. Sequenced by immunoSEQ multiplex PCR; TCRdb stores in-frame clones only, minus some. The table has 330,000 or so clones, approximately 88% seen once. Sequencing was performed on peripheral blood. All receptors come from a man younger than 45 with COVID-19, enrolled during active disease.

The genes are TRBV29-1 and TRBJ2-1, with 9 positions matching TRBD1. CDR3 length equals 12 residues. V dropped 5 bases and J dropped 8; count of bases not matched to a gene: 4. Per germline, CDR1 SQVTM and CDR2 ANQGSEA. CDR3 nucleotide sequence: TGCAGCGTTAAACAGGGGGCAGATGAGCAGTTCTTC. Encoded protein: CSVKQGADEQFF.

This CDR3 reads CASTLGRIDEQYF. Here the CDR3 DNA reads TGTGCCAGCACCCTGGGGCGAATAGACGAGCAGTACTTC. The chain is built from TRBV5-6 and TRBJ2-7, with D possibly being TRBD1 (5 bases). Germline V CDR1 and CDR2: SGHDT, YYEEEE. The V gene lost 6 bases and the J gene lost 5 bases, with 15 bases spanning the gap. This CDR3 region has 13 residues.

This clone was seen more than once but under ten times. J is TRBJ2-7 and V is TRBV10-1, with D possibly being TRBD2 (5 bases). Trimming stripped 8 bases from V and 2 bases from J, with 28 bases between. The CDR3 contains 18 residues. CDR1 is WNHNN, CDR2 SYGVQD, per germline (reference sequence). In DNA form, the CDR3 reads TGCGCCAGCGCGCCGGGGATAATACGCCGCCCGACTCCCTACGAGCAGTACTTC. Protein product: CASAPGIIRRPTPYEQYF.

This clone was detected only a few times. The V gene is TRBV28, the J gene TRBJ2-3; no firm D call. The CDR3 loop spans 16 amino acids. CDR1 is MDHEN and CDR2 is SYDVKM in the germline V gene. The V end lost 5 bases, the J end lost 1 base, and 16 bases lay between the germline ends. CDR3 coding DNA: TGTGCCAGCAGTCCAGCGTCCGCCGGAGGCACAGATACGCAGTATTTT. Residues: CASSPASAGGTDTQYF.

The rearrangement uses TRBV9 and TRBJ2-5; 10 bases agree with TRBD2. Trimming took 4 bases from V and 4 from J; bases not matched to a gene: 10. This CDR3 has 16 residues. CDR1 SGDLS and CDR2 YYNGEE come from the germline V gene. CDR3 sequence reads: CASSPRGAGGAETQYF. The CDR3 coding sequence is TGTGCCAGCAGCCCCCGGGGAGCGGGAGGGGCAGAGACCCAGTACTTC.

This chain connects TRBV6-5 to TRBJ2-7; TRBD1 matches at 12 bases. The CDR3 contains 15 residues. V dropped 5 bases and J dropped 6; count of bases not matched to a gene: 8. Per germline, CDR1 MNHEY and CDR2 SVGAGI. The CDR3 protein is CASSLTGTGGREQYF. The CDR3, as DNA: TGTGCCAGCAGTCTCACCGGGACAGGGGGCCGCGAGCAGTACTTC.

V and J are TRBV19 and TRBJ1-4; tentatively, D is TRBD1 (6 bases). This CDR3 contains 13 residues. Trimming stripped 10 bases from V and 6 bases from J, with 15 bases between. Looked up from germline, CDR1 is LNHDA and CDR2 is SQIVND (reference sequence). As DNA, the CDR3 is TGTGCCACCGCGGCCGGGACACATGAAAAACTGTTTTTT. This encodes CATAAGTHEKLFF.

The chain is built from TRBV7-9 and TRBJ1-4; D uncertain. V shed 3 bases and J shed 3 bases, with 8 bases lying between them. This CDR3 is 14 amino acids long. CDR1 SEHNR and CDR2 FQNEAQ come from the germline V gene (reference sequence). CDR3 coding DNA: TGTGCCAGCAGCTTGGGAGGAGCTAATGAAAAACTGTTTTTT. As protein: CASSLGGANEKLFF.

V is TRBV4-1 and J is TRBJ2-1, with 8 bases aligning to TRBD2. Germline trimming cut 3 bases from V and 1 base from J; bases unmatched to any gene: 5. CDR1 MGHRA and CDR2 YSYEKL come from the germline V gene. This CDR3 spans 16 amino acids. CDR3: CASSQSSGTSYNEQFF. The CDR3 DNA reads as TGCGCCAGCAGCCAGAGTAGCGGGACTTCCTACAATGAGCAGTTCTTC.